A single sample is the source of the 19 T cell receptor beta chains below, sequenced in a study of brain metastases from non-small cell lung cancer. Generated by immunoSEQ multiplex PCR, the TCRdb table keeps only in-frame clones and is missing some. The sample gives some 6,000 clones, roughly 80% of which show up once; more than 6.5% is in the top ten. Sequenced material: primary lung tumor tissue. All receptors come from a donor aged 40 or over with non-small cell lung cancer.

V is TRBV29-1 and J is TRBJ2-4; 10 bases agree with TRBD1. The germline CDR1 and CDR2 sequences are SQVTM and ANQGSEA. The V and J ends lost 7 bases and 9 bases, in that order; junction bases with no gene match: 3. CDR3 length equals 11 residues. CDR3 nucleotide sequence: TGCAGCGCGACAGGGGGCATCATTCAGTACTTC. Its translation: CSATGGIIQYF.

The sample holds one count of this clone. The chain has TRBV6-5 and TRBJ2-7; tentatively, D is TRBD2 (5 bases). CDR3 length: 11 amino acids. V lost 6 bases and J lost 3, with 6 bases in between. Germline-derived CDR1 and CDR2 are MNHEY and SVGAGI. The CDR3 protein is CASRDFYEQYF. CDR3 sequence (DNA): TGTGCCAGCAGGGACTTCTACGAGCAGTACTTC.

The rearrangement links TRBV28 to TRBJ1-6; 9 bases align to TRBD1. V gave up 5 bases and J gave up 7 bases; unmatched junction bases: 6. The germline CDR1 and CDR2 sequences are MDHEN and SYDVKM. This CDR3 region has 15 residues. The CDR3 spells CASSPGTGKNSPLHF. The CDR3 nucleotides are TGTGCCAGCAGTCCTGGGACAGGGAAAAATTCACCCCTCCACTTT.

The chain links TRBV30 to TRBJ2-7; possible D gene TRBD1, 6 bases. CDR3 length: 13 residues. Trimming removed 2 bases from V and 0 bases from J, with 8 bases in between. Looked up from germline, CDR1 is GTSNPN and CDR2 is SVGIG (reference sequence). CDR3 coding DNA: TGTGCCTGGAGTCAGGGGTACTCCTACGAGCAGTACTTC. Translated, it gives CAWSQGYSYEQYF.

The chain is built from TRBV7-2 and TRBJ2-7; 7 bases match TRBD1. This CDR3 is built from 14 residues. The trim removed 1 base at V and 2 bases at J, leaving 2 bases unmatched. The germline V gene has CDR1 SGHTA and CDR2 FQGNSA. The DNA for the CDR3 is TGTGCCAGCAGCTTAGGACAGGGAACCTACGAGCAGTACTTC. Protein product: CASSLGQGTYEQYF.

The table lists this clone with a count of one. This chain connects TRBV6-5 to TRBJ1-4, with D hard to call. This CDR3 has 15 amino acids. The V and J ends lost 5 bases and 3 bases respectively, with 13 bases between them. From germline, CDR1 is MNHEY and CDR2 SVGAGI. DNA of the CDR3: TGTGCCAGCAGTATTGGACCCGGGGCTAATGAAAAACTGTTTTTT. This encodes CASSIGPGANEKLFF.

The chain combines TRBV6-5 with TRBJ1-5, with a possible D match to TRBD1 (5 bases). The DNA matches TRBJ2-3 better at its end, which makes the J call doubtful. The CDR3 runs to 12 residues. Germline CDR1 is MNHEY and CDR2 is SVGAGI. CDR3 sequence (DNA): TGTGCGGGCAGGGTTGGGGATCAGCCCCAGTATTTT. This encodes CAGRVGDQPQYF.

This chain links TRBV10-3 with TRBJ2-1; 13 bases are a match to TRBD2. The CDR3 runs 16 residues. The ends lost 3 bases at V and 9 bases at J; junction bases unmatched: 8. Germline values: CDR1 ENHRY, CDR2 SYGVKD. CDR3 loop: CAISDPLAGGPVEQFF. DNA for the CDR3: TGTGCCATCAGTGATCCACTAGCGGGGGGGCCGGTTGAGCAGTTCTTC.

The rearrangement links TRBV11-2 to TRBJ2-3; D gene uncertain. Germline V CDR1 and CDR2: SGHAT, FQNNGV. V lost 5 bases and J 0 bases, leaving 21 bases between the germline ends. The CDR3 loop spans 18 amino acids. Written as DNA, the CDR3 is TGTGCCAGCAGCCCAAGGGCAAGGTTGGGATCTAGCACAGATACGCAGTATTTT. It encodes CASSPRARLGSSTDTQYF. Complete variable domain (other parts from reference TRBV11-2 and TRBJ2-3): EAGVAQSPRYKIIEKRQSVAFWCNPISGHATLYWYQQILGQGPKLLIQFQNNGVVDDSQLPKDRFSAERLKGVDSTLKIQPAKLEDSAVYLCASSPRARLGSSTDTQYFGPGTRLTVL.

This chain uses TRBV19 with TRBJ2-6; tentatively, D is TRBD1 (6 bases). Germline CDR1 is LNHDA and CDR2 is SQIVND (reference sequence). This CDR3 has 20 amino acids. Trimming took 10 bases from V and 2 from J, leaving 30 bases between them. The CDR3 protein is CATHRAGGGALSAGANVLTF. CDR3 sequence (DNA): TGTGCCACCCATCGGGCGGGTGGGGGCGCGTTATCGGCTGGGGCCAACGTCCTGACTTTC. Full variable domain (missing parts from reference TRBV19 and TRBJ2-6): DGGITQSPKYLFRKEGQNVTLSCEQNLNHDAMYWYRQDPGQGLRLIYYSQIVNDFQKGDIAEGYSVSREKKESFPLTVTSAQKNPTAFYLCATHRAGGGALSAGANVLTFGAGSRLTVL.

The chain is built from TRBV6-1 and TRBJ2-7; D is uncertain. Germline CDR1 reads MNHNS; CDR2 reads SASEGT. Between the trimmed V and J ends, which lost 3 bases and 0 bases, there was a span of 9 bases. The CDR3 loop spans 14 amino acids. CDR3 coding DNA: TGTGCCAGCAGTGATCCCATTTTCTCCTACGAGCAGTACTTC. Translation gives CASSDPIFSYEQYF.

With regard to this clone: One junction end disagrees with the germline gene, perhaps due to a read error. This rearrangement joins TRBV19 to TRBJ1-3; D possibly corresponds to TRBD1 (6 bases). The CDR3 loop spans 15 amino acids. Per the germline V gene, CDR1 is LNHDA and CDR2 is SQIVND (reference sequence). Here the CDR3 reads CTSSKQGLSGNTIYF. CDR3 nucleotide sequence: TGTACCAGTAGTAAACAGGGCCTCTCTGGAAACACCATATATTTT.

In its sample, this clone was seen once. The chain joins TRBV10-3 to TRBJ1-1, with TRBD1 as a possible D gene (6 bases). This CDR3 spans 13 amino acids. The V gene's germline CDR1 is ENHRY and CDR2 SYGVKD. V was clipped by 4 bases and J by 3 bases, with 9 bases between them. The CDR3 bases are TGTGCCATCAGTGGCAGGGGAGACACTGAAGCTTTCTTT. Translating it yields CAISGRGDTEAFF.

This chain links TRBV7-2 with TRBJ1-2; unclear D gene. Trimming pared 2 bases from V and 8 bases from J, leaving 18 bases between. Germline values: CDR1 SGHTA, CDR2 FQGNSA. This CDR3 is built from 15 residues. The chain's CDR3 is CASSLYPTVPGGYTF. Written as DNA, the CDR3 is TGTGCCAGCAGCTTATACCCTACAGTGCCGGGAGGCTACACCTTC.

The chain joins TRBV5-1 to TRBJ2-3; 9 positions match TRBD2. The CDR3 has 16 amino acids. The trim removed 4 bases at V and 1 base at J, leaving 7 bases unmatched. Germline V gene sequence: CDR1 SGHRS, CDR2 YFSETQ. CDR3 protein: CASSLGTSRGTDTQYF. CDR3 DNA sequence: TGCGCCAGCAGCCTCGGGACTAGCCGCGGCACAGATACGCAGTATTTT.

This clone was seen a single time. The gene calls are TRBV4-1 and TRBJ1-4; TRBD1 matches 9 bases. There are 14 residues in the CDR3. Germline lookup yields CDR1 MGHRA and CDR2 YSYEKL. Trimming removed 3 bases from V and 7 bases from J; junction bases left unmatched: 3. The CDR3 DNA sequence: TGCGCCAGCAGCCAGACAGGGGGTGGTGAAAAACTGTTTTTT. Encoded protein: CASSQTGGGEKLFF.

This clone was seen just once. The chain carries TRBV19 and TRBJ1-5, with 7 bases fitting TRBD1. CDR3 length: 15 residues. The germline gives CDR1 LNHDA, CDR2 SQIVND (reference sequence). V shed 5 bases and J 1 base; nucleotides not matched to a gene: 5. The chain's CDR3 is CASSSRQGSNQPQHF. The CDR3 DNA is TGTGCCAGTAGTTCTAGACAGGGCAGCAATCAGCCCCAGCATTTT.

This chain links TRBV7-6 with TRBJ2-1; 11 bases are a match to TRBD1. The CDR3 extends over 14 amino acids. Germline V gives CDR1 SGHVS, CDR2 FNYEAQ. V was clipped by 1 base and J by 8 bases; unmatched bases: 1. CDR3 amino acids: CASSLGDRGDEQFF. In DNA form, the CDR3 reads TGTGCCAGCAGCTTAGGGGACAGGGGGGATGAGCAGTTCTTC.

This clone turned up a few times. CDR3 sequence (DNA): TGTGCCAGCAGTTGGACTAGCGGTCCCTACGAGCAGTACTTC. Amino acid sequence: CASSWTSGPYEQYF. The chain links TRBV6-2 or TRBV6-3 to TRBJ2-7; TRBD2 agrees at 10 bases. The trim removed 4 bases at V and 2 bases at J, leaving 2 bases unmatched. This CDR3 is 14 amino acids long. CDR1 and CDR2 (germline): MNHEY, SVGEGT.